The present T cell receptor beta chain was sequenced within a study of glioma-infiltrating T cells after dendritic cell vaccination. The wider study: Samples are from glioblastoma patients in Phase I and II dendritic cell vaccine trials. Study-wide results and caveats: Only a small number of patients had complete blood and tumor samples. Higher pretreatment TIL content predicted longer progression-free time and survival.

The time point here: after dendritic cell vaccination, including at tumor progression/relapse. Patients had residual fresh-frozen tumor tissue and more than two years of survival data. Assay: immunoSEQ multiplex PCR; the TCRdb copy retains only in-frame clones and omits some. The table records roughly 85,000 clones, 75% to 90% of them present only once. The germline V and J ends were trimmed by 8 bases and 4 bases, with 13 bases remaining between them. Germline V gives CDR1 SNHLY, CDR2 FYNNEI. The CDR3 spans 13 residues. Points on this clone: Its antigen is not known.

This rearrangement joins TRBV2 to TRBJ2-3; tentative D call: TRBD1 (6 bases). The source of this sequence is a human donor with glioblastoma. This specimen was blood, taken after dendritic cell vaccination. CDR3 in DNA: TGTGCCAGCCAGGGACACGGGGCAGATACGCAGTATTTT. It specifies CASQGHGADTQYF.